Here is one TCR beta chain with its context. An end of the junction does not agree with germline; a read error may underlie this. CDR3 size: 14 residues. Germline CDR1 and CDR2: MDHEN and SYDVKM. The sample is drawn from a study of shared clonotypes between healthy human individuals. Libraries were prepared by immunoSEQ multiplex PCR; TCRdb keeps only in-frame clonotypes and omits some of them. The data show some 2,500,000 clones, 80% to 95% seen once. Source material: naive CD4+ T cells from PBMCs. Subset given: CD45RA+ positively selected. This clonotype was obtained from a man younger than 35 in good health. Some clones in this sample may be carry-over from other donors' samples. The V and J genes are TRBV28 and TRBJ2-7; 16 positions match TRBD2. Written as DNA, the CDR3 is TGTGCCAGTAACAATGGGACTAGCGGGAGGGCCGTCCACTTC. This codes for CASNNGTSGRAVHF.